A selection of T cell receptor beta chains follows, all from one sample in a study of technical replicates of blood from several donors. Produced via immunoSEQ multiplex PCR; TCRdb's table is partial and in-frame only. The repertoire holds just over 80,000 clones, with roughly 96% as singletons. The specimen sequenced was T cells isolated from PBMCs. The receptors here all came from a human donor in good health. Both conserved end residues are part of each CDR3.

CDR3 protein,J gene,V gene
CASSQTSGSSYEQYF,TRBJ2-7,TRBV7-2
CASSLFLGEGYEQYF,TRBJ2-7,TRBV7-7
CASSVFGNQPQHF,TRBJ1-5,TRBV2
CASSRRTSGRINEQFF,TRBJ2-1,TRBV28
CASSGGRARGTQYF,TRBJ2-5,TRBV21-1
CASLPYNTGELFF,TRBJ2-2,TRBV19
CASSVGSSYEQYF,TRBJ2-7,TRBV9
CASGLQGAHTEAFF,TRBJ1-1,TRBV12-5
CASSLNSRGVGGFEQYF,TRBJ2-7,TRBV27
CASSIDRARGYTF,TRBJ1-2,TRBV27
CASSLDRSGYTF,TRBJ1-2,TRBV7-2
CASSLARDGYTF,TRBJ1-2,TRBV7-2
CASSVEAFPSYEQYF,TRBJ2-7,TRBV9
CASSEDRGTSTNEKLFF,TRBJ1-4,TRBV25-1
CAISEAGVTEAFF,TRBJ1-1,TRBV10-3
CASSRDRGYEQYF,TRBJ2-7,TRBV5-6
CASSNTGIYGYTF,TRBJ1-2,TRBV9
CASQSARTDTIYF,TRBJ1-3,TRBV2
CASSLGGAYGYTF,TRBJ1-2,TRBV7-3
CASSFSVTGTSAETQYF,TRBJ2-5,TRBV9
CASSTLGLADHTDTQYF,TRBJ2-3,TRBV28
CASSYRVSSYNEQFF,TRBJ2-1,TRBV5-1
CASSESPRRETQYF,TRBJ2-5,TRBV10-2
CASSLVPGLALGEQFF,TRBJ2-1,TRBV7-2
CASSRGRDSPLHF,TRBJ1-6,TRBV6-4